The 26 T cell receptor beta chains in this list originate from one sample, sequenced in a study of blood T cells in healthy people across ages. The authors ran a second PCR of about 6 to 11 cycles using a sample-barcoded 5' primer and a J-beta primer mix. TCRdb independently ran MiXCR on the 5' RACE reads; one entry per CDR3 protein. The sample consists of fewer than 1,000,000 distinct CDR3 sequences, approximately 44% of them appearing once. The specimen sequenced was blood. The receptors derive from a man aged 55-75 years in good health.

The gene calls are TRBV7-2 and TRBJ1-2; tentatively, D is TRBD1 (5 bases). Germline-derived CDR1 and CDR2 are SGHTA and FQGNSA. The CDR3 has 15 amino acids. The V end lost 2 bases, the J end lost 5 bases, and 15 bases lay between the germline ends. The CDR3 coding sequence is TGTGCCAGCAGCTTAAATCAGGGTATTTTGTATGGCTACACCTTC. Translated, it gives CASSLNQGILYGYTF. The whole variable domain, filled in from reference TRBV7-2 and TRBJ1-2, reads GAGVSQSPSNKVTEKGKDVELRCDPISGHTALYWYRQSLGQGLEFLIYFQGNSAPDKSGLPSDRFSAERTGGSVSTLTIQRTQQEDSAVYLCASSLNQGILYGYTFGSGTRLTVV.

This clonotype was observed many times. The chain is built from TRBV7-8 and TRBJ2-7; D unclear. The CDR3 contains 13 residues. Germline V gene sequence: CDR1 SGHVS, CDR2 FQNEAQ. V lost 2 bases, J lost 4 bases, and 9 bases lay in between. This CDR3 is CASSLRMGYEQYF. CDR3 nucleotide sequence: TGTGCCAGCAGCTTACGTATGGGGTACGAGCAGTACTTC.

This clonotype has a handful of counts. The chain links TRBV2 to TRBJ2-7, with D uncertain. Trimming left V 7 bases short and J 2 bases short, with 12 bases between. The CDR3 covers 13 residues. Germline V gene sequence: CDR1 SNHLY, CDR2 FYNNEI. The CDR3 loop reads CASKQRDPYEQYF. The CDR3 DNA follows: TGTGCCAGCAAACAGCGCGACCCCTACGAGCAGTACTTC.

The chain has TRBV12-3 or TRBV12-4 and TRBJ1-5, with D possibly being TRBD1 (6 bases). V was clipped by 5 bases and J by 6 bases, with 14 bases between them. The CDR3 consists of 14 residues. The CDR3 region is CASSQQGRFQPQHF. The CDR3, as DNA: TGTGCCAGCAGTCAGCAGGGGCGATTTCAGCCCCAGCATTTT.

This chain uses TRBV9 with TRBJ2-2; D perhaps matches TRBD1 (5 bases). V lost 2 bases and J lost 1, with 12 bases in between. CDR3 length equals 16 residues. Germline V gene data show CDR1 as SGDLS and CDR2 as YYNGEE. The CDR3 sequence: CASSVSLTGNTGELFF. CDR3 sequence (DNA): TGTGCCAGCAGCGTCTCCCTAACAGGGAACACCGGGGAGCTGTTTTTT.

V usage is TRBV7-3 and J usage is TRBJ2-2; TRBD2 matches 7 bases. From germline, CDR1 is SGHTA and CDR2 FQGTGA. V was pared by 6 bases and J by 4 bases, with 11 bases of the junction left unmatched. This CDR3 is 16 amino acids long. The CDR3 protein is CASSPLTGGGTGELFF. For the CDR3, the DNA is TGTGCCAGCAGTCCCTTGACGGGGGGAGGCACCGGGGAGCTGTTTTTT. The whole variable domain, remainder taken from reference TRBV7-3 and TRBJ2-2, is GAGVSQTPSNKVTEKGKYVELRCDPISGHTALYWYRQSLGQGPEFLIYFQGTGAADDSGLPNDRFFAVRPEGSVSTLKIQRTERGDSAVYLCASSPLTGGGTGELFFGEGSRLTVL.

This clonotype was recorded a few times. For the CDR3, the DNA is TGTGCCAGCTCCCTCGGGGTTGGGAGCGGGACCTACAATGAGCAGTTCTTC. This codes for CASSLGVGSGTYNEQFF. This rearrangement joins TRBV18 to TRBJ2-1, with 7 bases identical to TRBD2. Per the germline V gene, CDR1 is KGHSH and CDR2 is LQKENI. The CDR3 length is 17 residues. V was pared by 6 bases and J by 2 bases, with 13 bases of the junction left unmatched.

This chain links TRBV6-6 with TRBJ1-4; no clear D gene. The CDR3 contains 14 residues. V was trimmed by 4 bases and J by 6 bases, leaving 12 bases between them. Germline V CDR1 and CDR2: MNHNY, SVGAGI (reference sequence). The CDR3 loop reads CASSSIPDYEKLFF. The DNA for the CDR3 is TGTGCCAGCAGTTCAATCCCTGACTATGAAAAACTGTTTTTT.

This chain links TRBV6-2 or TRBV6-3 with TRBJ2-1, with D unclear. This CDR3 has 13 amino acids. The V and J ends lost 2 bases and 6 bases respectively, with 8 bases between them. Germline V gene lookup returns CDR1 MNHEY and CDR2 SVGEGT. The CDR3 DNA sequence: TGTGCCAGCAGTTACCCCCCGGGCAATGAGCAGTTCTTC. Its protein is CASSYPPGNEQFF.

The genes are TRBV7-2 and TRBJ2-7, with D possibly called TRBD1 or TRBD2 (5 bases each). Germline-derived CDR1 and CDR2 are SGHTA and FQGNSA. Between the trimmed V and J ends, which lost 8 bases and 2 bases, there was a span of 19 bases. This CDR3 has 15 amino acids. This chain's CDR3 is CASGTRQYGPYEQYF. The CDR3 DNA follows: TGTGCCAGCGGCACTAGACAGTATGGTCCCTACGAGCAGTACTTC.

The J gene is TRBJ1-1, the V gene TRBV28, with TRBD1 matching over 10 bases. The CDR3 sequence is 14 residues long. The germline V gene has CDR1 MDHEN and CDR2 SYDVKM. The ends lost 4 bases at V and 4 bases at J; junction bases unmatched: 3. In DNA form, the CDR3 reads TGTGCCAGCAGTTCGACAGGGGGCTTCACTGAAGCTTTCTTT. Its protein is CASSSTGGFTEAFF. The whole variable domain, remainder taken from reference TRBV28 and TRBJ1-1, is DVKVTQSSRYLVKRTGEKVFLECVQDMDHENMFWYRQDPGLGLRLIYFSYDVKMKEKGDIPEGYSVSREKKERFSLILESASTNQTSMYLCASSSTGGFTEAFFGQGTRLTVV.

The J gene is TRBJ2-7, the V gene TRBV6-1, with TRBD2 identical over 8 bases. The CDR3 spans 19 residues. V lost 3 bases and J lost 2; bases outside the gene matches: 18. CDR1 and CDR2 (germline): MNHNS, SASEGT. The CDR3 spells CASSESNPTVAGKTYEQYF. The CDR3 DNA reads TGTGCCAGCAGTGAGTCGAACCCTACTGTAGCGGGGAAGACCTACGAGCAGTACTTC.

The CDR3 DNA follows: TGTGCCAGCAGCTCCGGGACCACCCCCTTTCAGTACTTC. Translation gives CASSSGTTPFQYF. The chain employs TRBV6-5 and TRBJ2-4; D is possibly TRBD1 or TRBD2 (5 bases each). The V gene's germline CDR1 is MNHEY and CDR2 SVGAGI. The CDR3 contains 13 residues. V lost 6 bases and J 11 bases, leaving 17 bases between the germline ends.

V gene TRBV7-8 combines with J gene TRBJ1-2; 9 bases agree with TRBD1. This CDR3 contains 14 residues. Trimming at V came to 0 bases and at J to 6 bases, leaving 2 bases not matched to a gene. Per the germline V gene, CDR1 is SGHVS and CDR2 is FQNEAQ. The CDR3 loop reads CASSLAWTGDGYTF. The CDR3 bases are TGTGCCAGCAGCTTAGCCTGGACAGGGGATGGCTACACCTTC.

The table lists this clonotype with a count of one. The V call is TRBV29-1, the J call TRBJ2-7; D might be TRBD1 (6 bases). The germline gives CDR1 SQVTM, CDR2 ANQGSEA. V was trimmed by 4 bases and J by 3 bases, leaving 25 bases between them. The length of the CDR3 is 17 residues. The CDR3 loop reads CSVAMDSRYWMHYEQYF. In DNA form, the CDR3 reads TGCAGCGTTGCGATGGACAGTCGCTACTGGATGCACTACGAGCAGTACTTC.

This clonotype has just a few counts. This chain joins TRBV7-2 and TRBJ2-4; D unclear. CDR1 is SGHTA and CDR2 is FQGNSA in the germline V gene. The V end was cut by 1 base, the J end by 13 bases, with 14 bases between. The CDR3 is 13 amino acids. CDR3 nucleotide sequence: TGTGCCAGCAGCTTAGAGGAGTACTACCCGCAGTACTTC. Translating gives CASSLEEYYPQYF. The variable domain in full, completed from reference TRBV7-2 and TRBJ2-4, reads GAGVSQSPSNKVTEKGKDVELRCDPISGHTALYWYRQSLGQGLEFLIYFQGNSAPDKSGLPSDRFSAERTGGSVSTLTIQRTQQEDSAVYLCASSLEEYYPQYFGAGTRLSVL.

CDR3 amino acids: CAISERWDDTQYF. The CDR3 DNA follows: TGTGCCATCAGTGAGAGGTGGGACGATACGCAGTATTTT. The chain uses TRBV10-3 and TRBJ2-3, with D perhaps TRBD1 or TRBD2 (5 bases each). The CDR3 runs 13 residues. CDR1 ENHRY and CDR2 SYGVKD come from the germline V gene. The ends were cut back, 2 bases at V and 6 bases at J, with 9 bases in the middle.

This sequence joins TRBV6-5 and TRBJ2-5, with D tentatively TRBD1 or TRBD2 (5 bases each). Trimming stripped 8 bases from V and 0 bases from J, with 16 bases between. Per the germline V gene, CDR1 is MNHEY and CDR2 is SVGAGI. This CDR3 has 15 residues. CDR3 nucleotides: TGTGCCAGCGAAGCGAGGGGACGATACCAAGAGACCCAGTACTTC. It specifies CASEARGRYQETQYF.

This chain joins TRBV7-2 and TRBJ1-2; maybe TRBD1 (6 bases). This CDR3 has 15 residues. Germline values: CDR1 SGHTA, CDR2 FQGNSA. Trimming shortened V by 3 bases and J by 4 bases, and 15 bases separated the two germline ends. This CDR3 is CASSFDAGASYGYTF. The CDR3 bases are TGTGCCAGCAGCTTCGACGCAGGGGCTAGCTATGGCTACACCTTC.

This clonotype was recorded a few times. This chain uses TRBV20-1 with TRBJ1-1; no clear D gene. Germline V CDR1 and CDR2: DFQATT, SNEGSKA (reference sequence). The V gene lost 0 bases and the J gene lost 8 bases, with 10 bases spanning the gap. CDR3 length equals 12 residues. The CDR3 protein is CSARDQAVEAFF. The CDR3 DNA reads TGCAGTGCTAGAGATCAGGCAGTCGAAGCTTTCTTT.

The CDR3 is CSVRTATNEKLFF. The CDR3, as DNA: TGCAGCGTCCGGACAGCAACTAATGAAAAACTGTTTTTT. The rearrangement links TRBV29-1 to TRBJ1-4; TRBD1 is a possible D gene (6 bases). The V and J ends lost 6 bases and 0 bases respectively, with 8 bases between them. The CDR3 runs to 13 residues. The germline gives CDR1 SQVTM, CDR2 ANQGSEA.

This clonotype has only a few counts. V gene TRBV5-1 combines with J gene TRBJ1-2; D not certain. The V gene's germline CDR1 is SGHRS and CDR2 YFSETQ. There are 13 residues in the CDR3. With 4 bases removed from V and 8 bases from J, the gap between germline ends came to 15 bases. The CDR3 sequence: CASSDTGGWGYTF. The CDR3 DNA reads as TGCGCCAGCAGCGACACTGGAGGATGGGGCTACACCTTC.

J is TRBJ2-7 and V is TRBV5-1; D possibly corresponds to TRBD2 (7 bases). The germline CDR1 and CDR2 sequences are SGHRS and YFSETQ. This CDR3 is 14 amino acids long. Deletions cut 0 bases from V and 5 bases from J, with 12 bases between. As DNA, the CDR3 is TGCGCCAGCAGCTTGGTCGGGGGGCACAACGAGCAGTACTTC. Translating it yields CASSLVGGHNEQYF.

This clonotype occurred a few times. The gene calls are TRBV6-2 or TRBV6-3 and TRBJ2-3, with TRBD2 matching over 8 bases. This CDR3 has 17 residues. The V gene's germline CDR1 is MNHEY and CDR2 SVGEGT. Trimming cost V 2 bases and J 3 bases; bases outside gene matches: 10. The CDR3 DNA follows: TGTGCCAGCAGTTACGAGCGGGGGACCGAACGGACAGATACGCAGTATTTT. Amino acids: CASSYERGTERTDTQYF.

The rearrangement uses TRBV12-3 or TRBV12-4 and TRBJ2-4; TRBD2 agrees at 11 bases. V lost 6 bases to trimming and J lost 1 base; unmatched junction nucleotides: 14. This CDR3 has 19 amino acids. The DNA for the CDR3 is TGTGCCAGCAGCCGTCTAATTAGCGGGGGGGCCCTTGCCAAAAACATTCAGTACTTC. As protein: CASSRLISGGALAKNIQYF.

The sample holds a few counts of this clonotype. This sequence joins TRBV18 and TRBJ2-7, with D tentatively TRBD2 (7 bases). V gave up 3 bases and J gave up 2 bases, with 14 bases separating them. Germline values: CDR1 KGHSH, CDR2 LQKENI. This CDR3 spans 15 amino acids. The DNA of the CDR3 is TGTGCCAGCTCACCTGGGGCGGGGGCCCCCTACGAGCAGTACTTC. Translation: CASSPGAGAPYEQYF.